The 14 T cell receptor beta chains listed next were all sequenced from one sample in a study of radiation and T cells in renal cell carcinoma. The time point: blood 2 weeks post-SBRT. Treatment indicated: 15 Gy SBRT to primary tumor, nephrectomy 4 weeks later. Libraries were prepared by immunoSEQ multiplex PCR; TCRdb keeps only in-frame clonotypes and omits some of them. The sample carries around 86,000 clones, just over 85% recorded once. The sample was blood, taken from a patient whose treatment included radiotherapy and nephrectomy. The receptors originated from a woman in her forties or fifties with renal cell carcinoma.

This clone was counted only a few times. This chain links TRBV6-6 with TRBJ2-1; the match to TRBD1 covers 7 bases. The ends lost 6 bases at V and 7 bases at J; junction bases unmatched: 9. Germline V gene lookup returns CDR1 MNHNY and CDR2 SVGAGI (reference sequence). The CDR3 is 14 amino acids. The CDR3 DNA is TGTGCCAGCAGACGACAGGGCCAGGGGAATGAGCAGTTCTTC. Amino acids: CASRRQGQGNEQFF.

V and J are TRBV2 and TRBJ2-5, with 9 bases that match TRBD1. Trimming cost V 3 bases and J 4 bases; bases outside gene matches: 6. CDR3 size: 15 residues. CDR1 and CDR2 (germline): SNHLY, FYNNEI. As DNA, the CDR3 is TGTGCCAGCAGTGAGGGGACAGGGCTCACAGAGACCCAGTACTTC. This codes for CASSEGTGLTETQYF. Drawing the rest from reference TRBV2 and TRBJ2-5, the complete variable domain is EPEVTQTPSHQVTQMGQEVILRCVPISNHLYFYWYRQILGQKVEFLVSFYNNEISEKSEIFDDQFSVERPDGSNFTLKIRSTKLEDSAMYFCASSEGTGLTETQYFGPGTRLLVL.

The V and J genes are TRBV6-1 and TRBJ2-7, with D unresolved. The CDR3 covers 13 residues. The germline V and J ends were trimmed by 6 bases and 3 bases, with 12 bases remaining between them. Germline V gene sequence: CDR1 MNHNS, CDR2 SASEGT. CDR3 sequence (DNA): TGTGCCAGCAGCTCTATGACCGGCTACGAGCAGTACTTC. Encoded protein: CASSSMTGYEQYF.

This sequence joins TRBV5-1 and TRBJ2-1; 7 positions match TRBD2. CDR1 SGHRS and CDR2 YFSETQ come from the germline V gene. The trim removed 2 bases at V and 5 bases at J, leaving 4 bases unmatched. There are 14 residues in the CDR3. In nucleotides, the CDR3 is TGCGCCAGCAGCTTTGGGCTAGCGGACAATGAGCAGTTCTTC. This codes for CASSFGLADNEQFF.

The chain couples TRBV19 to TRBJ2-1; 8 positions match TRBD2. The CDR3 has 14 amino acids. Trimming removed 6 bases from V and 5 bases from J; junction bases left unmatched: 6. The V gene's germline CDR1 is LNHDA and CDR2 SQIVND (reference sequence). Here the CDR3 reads CASRVQREHNEQFF. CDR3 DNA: TGTGCCAGTAGAGTCCAGCGGGAGCACAATGAGCAGTTCTTC.

The CDR3 spells CASSLDGITNSPLHF. In DNA, the CDR3 is TGTGCCAGCAGCTTGGACGGAATAACTAATTCACCCCTCCACTTT. The genes are TRBV5-4 and TRBJ1-6; D not resolved. V was trimmed by 0 bases and J by 6 bases, leaving 10 bases between them. The CDR3 consists of 15 residues. The germline V gene has CDR1 SGHNT and CDR2 YYREEE (reference sequence).

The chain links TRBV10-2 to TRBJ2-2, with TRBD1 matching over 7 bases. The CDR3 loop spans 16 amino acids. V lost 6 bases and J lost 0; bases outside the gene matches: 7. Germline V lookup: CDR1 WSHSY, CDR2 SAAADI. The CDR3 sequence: CASSRGQVTNTGELFF. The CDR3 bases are TGCGCCAGCAGCCGCGGACAGGTCACGAACACCGGGGAGCTGTTTTTT.

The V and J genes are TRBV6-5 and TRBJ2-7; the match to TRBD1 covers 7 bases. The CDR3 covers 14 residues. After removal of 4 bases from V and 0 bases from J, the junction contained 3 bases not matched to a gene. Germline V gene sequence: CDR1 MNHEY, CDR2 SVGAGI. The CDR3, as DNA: TGTGCCAGCAGTTTACAGGGGCTCTCCTACGAGCAGTACTTC. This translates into CASSLQGLSYEQYF.

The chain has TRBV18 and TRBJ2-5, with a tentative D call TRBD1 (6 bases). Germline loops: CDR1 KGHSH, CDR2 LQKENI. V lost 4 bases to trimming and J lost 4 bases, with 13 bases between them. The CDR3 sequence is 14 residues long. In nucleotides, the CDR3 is TGTGCCAGCTCACAGACAGGCTCCAGAGAGACCCAGTACTTC. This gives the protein CASSQTGSRETQYF.

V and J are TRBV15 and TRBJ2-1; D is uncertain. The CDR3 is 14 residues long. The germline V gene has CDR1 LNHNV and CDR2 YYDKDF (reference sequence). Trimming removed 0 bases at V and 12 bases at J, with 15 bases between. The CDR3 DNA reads TGTGCCACCAGCAGAGATCGGGCCCGTGTGGGGCAGTTCTTC. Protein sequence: CATSRDRARVGQFF. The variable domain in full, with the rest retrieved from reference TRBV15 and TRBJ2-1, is DAMVIQNPRYQVTQFGKPVTLSCSQTLNHNVMYWYQQKSSQAPKLLFHYYDKDFNNEADTPDNFQSRRPNTSFCFLDIRSPGLGDTAMYLCATSRDRARVGQFFGPGTRLTVL.

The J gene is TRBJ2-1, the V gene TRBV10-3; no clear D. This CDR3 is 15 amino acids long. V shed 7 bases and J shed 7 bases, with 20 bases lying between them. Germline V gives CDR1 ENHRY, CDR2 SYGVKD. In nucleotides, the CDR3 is TGTGCCATCACTCGTGGGGTTTCGCATGGGAATGAGCAGTTCTTC. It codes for CAITRGVSHGNEQFF.

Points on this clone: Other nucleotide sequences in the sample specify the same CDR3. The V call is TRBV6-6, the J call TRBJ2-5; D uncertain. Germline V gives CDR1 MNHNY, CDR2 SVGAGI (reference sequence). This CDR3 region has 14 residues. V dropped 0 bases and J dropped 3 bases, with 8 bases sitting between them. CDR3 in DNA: TGTGCCAGCAGTTACTCGAACAGAGAAGAGACCCAGTACTTC. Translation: CASSYSNREETQYF.

The CDR3 DNA sequence: TGTGCCATCAGTGAGTCGTCGGGGACTAGCGGGAATTACGAGCAGTACTTC. Translation gives CAISESSGTSGNYEQYF. The chain employs TRBV10-3 and TRBJ2-7; TRBD2 matches 13 bases. The V segment lost 0 bases and the J segment 4 bases; nucleotides outside the gene matches: 6. Per the germline V gene, CDR1 is ENHRY and CDR2 is SYGVKD. This CDR3 contains 17 residues.

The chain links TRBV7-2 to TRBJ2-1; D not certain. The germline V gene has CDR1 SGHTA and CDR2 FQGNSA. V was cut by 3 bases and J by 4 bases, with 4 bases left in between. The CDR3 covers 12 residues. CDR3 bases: TGTGCCAGCAGCTTCAGGTACAATGAGCAGTTCTTC. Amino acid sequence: CASSFRYNEQFF.